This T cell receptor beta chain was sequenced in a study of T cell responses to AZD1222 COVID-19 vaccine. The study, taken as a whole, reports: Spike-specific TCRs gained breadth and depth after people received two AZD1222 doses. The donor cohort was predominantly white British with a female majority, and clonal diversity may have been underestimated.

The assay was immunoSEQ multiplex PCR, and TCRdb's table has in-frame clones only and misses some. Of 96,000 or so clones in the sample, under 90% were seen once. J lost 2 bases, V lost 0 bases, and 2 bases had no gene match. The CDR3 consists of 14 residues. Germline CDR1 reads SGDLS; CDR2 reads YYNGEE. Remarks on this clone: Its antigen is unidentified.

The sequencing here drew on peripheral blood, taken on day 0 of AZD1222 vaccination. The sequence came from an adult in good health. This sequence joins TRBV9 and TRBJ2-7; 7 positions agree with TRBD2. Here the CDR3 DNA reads TGTGCCAGCAGCGTAGCTAGCGGAACCTACGAGCAGTACTTC. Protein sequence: CASSVASGTYEQYF.